This T cell receptor (beta chain) derives from a study of cytomegalovirus exposure and HLA in healthy donors. General study points: Diagnosis of cytomegalovirus status made by the classifier reportedly showed high specificity and sensitivity.

About this clone: Its antigen is unknown.

Libraries were prepared by immunoSEQ multiplex PCR; TCRdb keeps only in-frame clonotypes and omits some of them. The sample consists of hundreds of thousands of clones, roughly 91% of them appearing once. The junction had 9 bases not matched to a gene; V was cut back by 2 bases and J by 6 bases. CDR1 and CDR2 from the germline V gene are LNHNV and YYDKDF (reference sequence). This CDR3 has 15 residues. Material for sequencing was PBMCs. This receptor was identified in a woman aged 18-29 years in good health and CMV-seropositive. J is TRBJ1-2 and V is TRBV15; 7 positions agree with TRBD1. The CDR3: CATSRTEQGYDGYTF. The CDR3 DNA is TGTGCCACCAGCAGAACCGAACAGGGGTATGATGGCTACACCTTC.